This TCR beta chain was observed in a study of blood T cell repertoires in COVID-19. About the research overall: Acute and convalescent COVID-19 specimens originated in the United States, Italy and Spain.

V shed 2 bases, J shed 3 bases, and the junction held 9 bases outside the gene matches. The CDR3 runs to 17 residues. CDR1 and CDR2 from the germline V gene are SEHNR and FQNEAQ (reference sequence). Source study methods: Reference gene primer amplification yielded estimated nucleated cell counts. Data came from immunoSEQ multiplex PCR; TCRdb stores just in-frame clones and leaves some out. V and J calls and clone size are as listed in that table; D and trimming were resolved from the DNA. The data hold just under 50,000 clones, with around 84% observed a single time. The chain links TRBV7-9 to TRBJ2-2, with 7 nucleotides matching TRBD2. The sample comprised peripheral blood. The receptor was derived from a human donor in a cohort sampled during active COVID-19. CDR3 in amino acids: CASSLSAGNAYTGELFF. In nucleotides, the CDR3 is TGTGCCAGCAGCTTATCAGCGGGAAATGCTTACACCGGGGAGCTGTTTTTT.